Each of the 28 T cell receptor beta chains below was sequenced from the same sample in a study of OX40 agonist ivuxolimab in advanced cancers. The repertoire was sequenced with immunoSEQ multiplex PCR; TCRdb's copy has only in-frame clones and lacks some. Among 60,000 to 65,000 clones listed, around 80% were seen once. This sample comprised CD4+ or CD8+ T cells sorted from blood, obtained in a trial of the OX40 agonist ivuxolimab. The receptors shown here come from an adult with an advanced solid tumor such as melanoma, head and neck, liver or kidney cancer.

CDR3 amino acids: CASSRSGTAIYEQYV. The CDR3 region has the DNA TGTGCCAGCAGTCGATCGGGGACAGCAATCTACGAGCAGTACGTC. This chain connects TRBV2 to TRBJ2-7, with 7 bases fitting TRBD1. The CDR3 has 15 residues. In germline, CDR1 is SNHLY, CDR2 FYNNEI. Germline trimming cut 5 bases from V and 3 bases from J; bases unmatched to any gene: 10.

V gene TRBV6-6 combines with J gene TRBJ1-3; TRBD1 is a possible D gene (6 bases). Trimming pared 0 bases from V and 3 bases from J, leaving 9 bases between. CDR1 MNHNY and CDR2 SVGAGI come from the germline V gene (reference sequence). There are 15 residues in the CDR3. CDR3 nucleotides: TGTGCCAGCAGTTACTCACAGGGATATGGAAACACCATATATTTT. It translates to CASSYSQGYGNTIYF.

CDR3 amino acids: CASGLVPLQGATDTQYF. For the CDR3, the DNA is TGTGCTAGTGGTTTGGTACCGCTACAGGGGGCTACAGATACGCAGTATTTT. V is TRBV12-5 and J is TRBJ2-3; 9 bases are shared with TRBD1. The CDR3 is 17 amino acids. The germline CDR1 and CDR2 sequences are LGHNT and FRNRAP. With V trimmed by 0 bases and J by 3 bases, 7 bases remained unmatched.

V gene TRBV11-3 combines with J gene TRBJ2-1, with 9 bases fitting TRBD2. V lost 1 base to trimming and J lost 6 bases; unmatched junction nucleotides: 4. The germline V gene encodes CDR1 SGHNT and CDR2 YENEEA. The CDR3 spans 15 residues. CDR3 loop: CASSLVAGVINEQFF. DNA of the CDR3: TGTGCCAGCAGCTTAGTAGCGGGAGTTATCAATGAGCAGTTCTTC.

J is TRBJ1-2 and V is TRBV7-9; D unclear. Trimming cost V 5 bases and J 4 bases, with 20 bases left between them. The CDR3 runs 16 residues. In germline, CDR1 is SEHNR, CDR2 FQNEAQ (reference sequence). CDR3 nucleotides: TGTGCCAGCAGCCCCTGGGGAGGGAGGATAGCCTATGGCTACACCTTC. Translation gives CASSPWGGRIAYGYTF.

This chain joins TRBV18 and TRBJ2-5; 8 bases line up with TRBD1. The CDR3 is made up of 14 amino acids. V shed 6 bases and J 5 bases; nucleotides not matched to a gene: 8. Germline CDR1 and CDR2: KGHSH and LQKENI. CDR3 sequence (DNA): TGTGCCAGCTCCTCAGGGGGCGCAGGGGAGACCCAGTACTTC. Translated, it gives CASSSGGAGETQYF. The full variable domain, in which reference TRBV18 and TRBJ2-5 provide the parts outside the CDR3, is NAGVMQNPRHLVRRRGQEARLRCSPMKGHSHVYWYRQLPEEGLKFMVYLQKENIIDESGMPKERFSAEFPKEGPSILRIQQVVRGDSAAYFCASSSGGAGETQYFGPGTRLLVL.

The rearrangement joins TRBV7-3 to TRBJ2-3; D call uncertain. V shed 0 bases and J shed 0 bases, with 10 bases lying between them. This CDR3 comprises 16 residues. CDR1 and CDR2 from the germline V gene are SGHTA and FQGTGA. The CDR3 here is CASSLTPQTSTDTQYF. The CDR3 nucleotides are TGTGCCAGCAGCTTAACCCCCCAGACTAGCACAGATACGCAGTATTTT.

The chain recombines TRBV2 with TRBJ2-1; TRBD2 agrees at 9 bases. The CDR3 is 14 amino acids. Germline CDR1 reads SNHLY; CDR2 reads FYNNEI. The J segment lost 8 bases and the V segment lost 8 bases, leaving 10 bases of the junction unmatched. The CDR3 spells CASGWGLASHEQFF. The CDR3 region has the DNA TGTGCCAGCGGGTGGGGACTAGCTAGCCATGAGCAGTTCTTC.

The table lists this clone with a count of one. V usage is TRBV6-1 and J usage is TRBJ1-5; D perhaps matches TRBD1 (5 bases). V lost 1 base and J lost 10, with 14 bases in between. This CDR3 is built from 14 residues. CDR1 and CDR2 (germline): MNHNS, SASEGT. CDR3 DNA: TGTGCCAGCAGTGAAGGAGGACACATCACACCCCAGCATTTT. It is translated as CASSEGGHITPQHF.

Turning to this clone: The germline gene is not matched at one end of the junction; a read error may be the cause. The rearrangement uses TRBV11-2 and TRBJ1-3; D gene uncertain. Germline CDR1 SGHAT, CDR2 FQNNGV. The CDR3 extends over 14 amino acids. As DNA, the CDR3 is TGTGCCAGCAGCGTAGATAGACTGGGAAACACCATATATTTT. This gives the protein CASSVDRLGNTIYF.

This clone was picked up one time. The rearrangement uses TRBV29-1 and TRBJ2-1, with a tentative D call TRBD2 (6 bases). CDR3 length equals 13 residues. Trimming cost V 2 bases and J 8 bases, with 13 bases left between them. Germline CDR1 SQVTM, CDR2 ANQGSEA. The CDR3 region has the DNA TGCAGCGTTGAATGGTCGGGGGTCCATGAGCAGTTCTTC. Translated, it gives CSVEWSGVHEQFF.

The chain combines TRBV6-5 with TRBJ2-7; perhaps TRBD2 as D (5 bases). The CDR3 runs 13 residues. Trimming removed 10 bases from V and 5 bases from J, with 18 bases in between. The V gene's germline CDR1 is MNHEY and CDR2 SVGAGI. The CDR3 coding sequence is TGTGCCAATTCTGTACCGGGAAAGGACGAGCAGTACTTC. Translating gives CANSVPGKDEQYF.

This chain links TRBV5-1 with TRBJ2-7; D is possibly TRBD2 (6 bases). Germline values: CDR1 SGHRS, CDR2 YFSETQ. The CDR3 runs 13 residues. Trimming took off 2 bases at V and 6 bases at J, with 12 bases between the two ends. This CDR3 is CASSFGGDGEQYV. In DNA form, the CDR3 reads TGCGCCAGCAGCTTCGGCGGGGATGGCGAGCAGTACGTC.

The V call is TRBV18, the J call TRBJ1-5, with TRBD1 matching over 9 bases. The V gene end was trimmed by 4 bases and the J gene end by 2 bases; junction bases not matched to a gene: 6. This CDR3 has 16 amino acids. Germline CDR1 reads KGHSH; CDR2 reads LQKENI. CDR3 nucleotide sequence: TGTGCCAGCTCACATGGGACAGGGCACCGCAATCAGCCCCAGCATTTT. Translated, it gives CASSHGTGHRNQPQHF.

This chain uses TRBV11-3 with TRBJ2-3, with 12 nucleotides matching TRBD2. The CDR3 spans 14 residues. The V gene end was trimmed by 8 bases and the J gene end by 0 bases; junction bases not matched to a gene: 0. Germline loops: CDR1 SGHNT, CDR2 YENEEA. The CDR3 nucleotides read TGTGCCAGCGGACTAGCGGGAAGCACAGATACGCAGTATTTT. Translated: CASGLAGSTDTQYF. The full variable domain, completed using reference TRBV11-3 and TRBJ2-3, is EAGVVQSPRYKIIEKKQPVAFWCNPISGHNTLYWYLQNLGQGPELLIRYENEEAVDDSQLPKDRFSAERLKGVDSTLKIQPAELGDSAVYLCASGLAGSTDTQYFGPGTRLTVL.

The chain couples TRBV9 to TRBJ2-5, with a possible D match to TRBD2 (6 bases). V lost 3 bases and J 4 bases, leaving 22 bases between the germline ends. Per the germline V gene, CDR1 is SGDLS and CDR2 is YYNGEE. This CDR3 contains 17 residues. The CDR3 loop reads CASSAGRISGVGETQYF. The CDR3 coding sequence is TGTGCCAGCAGCGCAGGTCGAATTTCGGGAGTGGGAGAGACCCAGTACTTC.

The V and J genes are TRBV11-2 and TRBJ2-1; 10 bases agree with TRBD2. This CDR3 spans 18 amino acids. Trimming removed 2 bases from V and 7 bases from J; junction bases left unmatched: 14. Germline loops: CDR1 SGHAT, CDR2 FQNNGV. The CDR3 bases are TGTGCCAGCAGCTTATATATGGGGCTAGCGGGAGAGGAAAATGAGCAGTTCTTC. It codes for CASSLYMGLAGEENEQFF.

The V and J genes are TRBV6-1 and TRBJ2-3; TRBD2 aligns across 14 bases. With 6 bases clipped from V and 2 bases from J, the junction kept 1 base outside the gene matches. Germline V gene data show CDR1 as MNHNS and CDR2 as SASEGT. The CDR3 is 15 amino acids. Here the CDR3 reads CASRGLAGDTDTQYF. The CDR3 nucleotides are TGTGCCAGCAGGGGACTAGCGGGAGACACAGATACGCAGTATTTT.

V is TRBV12-5 and J is TRBJ1-5; no clear D gene. The germline V gene encodes CDR1 LGHNT and CDR2 FRNRAP. V was clipped by 0 bases and J by 10 bases, with 4 bases between them. The CDR3 loop spans 11 amino acids. The DNA for the CDR3 is TGTGCTAGTGGTTTGGTAGATCCCCAGCATTTT. It specifies CASGLVDPQHF.

This chain connects TRBV28 to TRBJ1-3; D perhaps matches TRBD1 (5 bases). This CDR3 region has 15 residues. V lost 4 bases and J 2 bases, leaving 12 bases between the germline ends. Germline assignment: CDR1 MDHEN and CDR2 SYDVKM. In nucleotides, the CDR3 is TGTGCCAGCAGTTCTGAGGGGAGGGCTGGAAACACCATATATTTT. Residues: CASSSEGRAGNTIYF.

The rearrangement joins TRBV19 to TRBJ1-1, with D unresolved. Germline CDR1 reads LNHDA; CDR2 reads SQIVND (reference sequence). The CDR3 runs to 12 residues. With 3 bases removed from V and 11 bases from J, the gap between germline ends came to 13 bases. CDR3 DNA sequence: TGTGCCAGTAGTATGGTAAGCCGTCTGGCTTTCTTT. It translates to CASSMVSRLAFF.

The chain employs TRBV2 and TRBJ2-3, with D unresolved. The CDR3 has 12 amino acids. Germline values: CDR1 SNHLY, CDR2 FYNNEI. The V end was cut by 6 bases, the J end by 6 bases, with 10 bases between. The CDR3 here is CASSQGLDTQYF. DNA of the CDR3: TGTGCCAGCAGCCAAGGGCTCGATACGCAGTATTTT.

This clone came up a few times. The chain combines TRBV5-1 with TRBJ2-3, with 10 bases aligning to TRBD2. Per germline, CDR1 SGHRS and CDR2 YFSETQ. This CDR3 has 16 amino acids. The trim removed 0 bases at V and 6 bases at J, leaving 7 bases unmatched. For the CDR3, the DNA is TGCGCCAGCAGCTTGGGAGCGGGAGGGAGGAGGGATACGCAGTATTTT. It encodes CASSLGAGGRRDTQYF.

The rearrangement joins TRBV7-2 to TRBJ1-1; perhaps TRBD1 as D (6 bases). This CDR3 spans 16 amino acids. Germline values: CDR1 SGHTA, CDR2 FQGNSA. Trimming stripped 4 bases from V and 1 base from J, with 16 bases between. Here the CDR3 reads CASSSLETGWNTEAFF. CDR3 coding DNA: TGTGCCAGCAGCTCCCTTGAGACAGGCTGGAACACTGAAGCTTTCTTT.

This clone was observed once. This chain uses TRBV5-6 with TRBJ2-1; TRBD2 might be the D (5 bases). V lost 4 bases to trimming and J lost 5 bases, with 7 bases between them. The CDR3 extends over 12 amino acids. The V gene's germline CDR1 is SGHDT and CDR2 YYEEEE. Here the CDR3 DNA reads TGTGCCAGCAGCAGACTACACAATGAGCAGTTCTTC. Translated, it gives CASSRLHNEQFF.

This clone was detected once. The chain employs TRBV9 and TRBJ2-1; 9 nucleotides match TRBD2. With 0 bases clipped from V and 3 bases from J, the junction kept 1 base outside the gene matches. The length of the CDR3 is 15 residues. From germline, CDR1 is SGDLS and CDR2 YYNGEE. The CDR3 region has the DNA TGTGCCAGCAGCGTAGCGACTAGCGGCTACAATGAGCAGTTCTTC. As protein: CASSVATSGYNEQFF.

This chain uses TRBV5-5 with TRBJ2-7, with a tentative D call TRBD2 (6 bases). The CDR3 spans 16 residues. Germline CDR1 SGHKS, CDR2 YYEKEE (reference sequence). V was clipped by 0 bases and J by 0 bases, with 13 bases between them. CDR3 bases: TGTGCCAGCAGCTTGGGTCCCCCTAGCGCCTCCTACGAGCAGTACTTC. Its translation is CASSLGPPSASYEQYF.

The chain couples TRBV29-1 to TRBJ2-1; 14 nucleotides line up with TRBD2. J gave up 5 bases and V 7 bases, and 7 bases lay outside the gene matches. The CDR3 sequence is 15 residues long. From germline, CDR1 is SQVTM and CDR2 ANQGSEA. As DNA, the CDR3 is TGCAGCGGTGGGACTAGCGGGAGAGGCGACAATGAGCAGTTCTTC. This translates into CSGGTSGRGDNEQFF.